Reported below is one T cell receptor (beta chain). There are many counts of this clonotype. There is no known antigen for this receptor. No much larger clone exists at a distance of one base, and base qualities are not known. cDNA was synthesized by template-switch 5'RACE using a primer carrying a 10-nucleotide random unique molecular identifier by which each TCR transcript was tagged. Over 160 million TCR-beta sequences, covering 15-18 subjects, were produced in each sequencing run. The RNeasy kit was used to extract total RNA. The KAPA Real-time Library Amplification kit was used to amplify TCR-beta VDJ regions with primers targeting the TCR constant region and the 5'RACE anchor. A first PCR added sample indexes and Illumina adaptors, and a second PCR then raised library yield. After purification with Ampure beads, the TCR product of roughly 650 bp was size-selected on a 2% E-gel SizeSelection system. Before pooling, library quality was assessed on a Bioanalyzer, concentration was determined with Qubit, and library quantification was performed with the Kapa Library Quantification kit. Libraries were sequenced paired-end 2 x 150 bp on an Illumina HiSeq 2500. To increase sequence diversity, roughly 23-30% phiX was spiked into each library pool. The paper's data handling went like this. The UMI-based MiGEC pipeline processed quality-filtered reads and removed over 75% of raw TCR sequences during error correction. VDJ genes were aligned to IMGT germline references, and clonotypes were defined by unique CDR3 amino acid sequence plus V-J genes. Clonal expansion, Shannon diversity, and CDR3 relatedness (CalcPairwiseDistances, ClusterSamples) were evaluated with VDJtools, and phylogenetic trees were built with CLCbio workbench. Using coefficient-of-variation modelling across technical triplicates, the study counted a clone as expanded if it had at least 8 unique UMIs. TCRdb's own reprocessing of the public reads used fastp at Q25 and MiXCR and kept productive beta chains. Under each unique CDR3 protein, matching rows form one entry showing the most common genes and DNA. In this record, the V and J calls reflect TCRdb's handling and not the investigators' own analysis. The sample table shows 30,000 to 50,000 distinct CDR3 sequences, and approximately 7.2% are seen once. The top ten clonotypes cover approximately 5.7% of the sample.

This sample was included in a study of neurological immune-mediated disorders (dated by TCRdb to between 2018 and 2021). Turning to the overall study: The study compared peripheral blood TCR-beta repertoires of HTLV-I-associated myelopathy (HAM/TSP) patients, multiple sclerosis patients and healthy controls using UMI-based sequencing. The cohort included about 70 subjects: about 15 with HAM/TSP, some 35 with multiple sclerosis, and some 20 healthy controls. The 90 to 120 TCR-beta libraries covered PBMC samples along with longitudinal samples, technical triplicates, and paired sorted CD4+ and CD8+ T-cell subsets.

Points the paper makes about the study in general: TCR clonal expansion was greatest in HAM/TSP patients and smallest in MS patients, who ranked below even healthy controls. Expanded clones from different subjects shared no identical CDR3 amino acid sequences, which suggests that TCR-beta repertoires were private in all groups.

The healthy controls were volunteers from blood banks in Maryland, USA. Sorted-subset TCR libraries were prepared from fewer than 1.1 million sorted CD4+ or CD8+ T cells. PBMCs were separated from peripheral blood using Ficoll-Hypaque density gradient centrifugation and then cryopreserved in liquid nitrogen. Paired sorted CD4+ and CD8+ subsets came from healthy controls, HAM/TSP patients and MS patients. V gives up 7 bases and J gives up 4 bases, and the segment between their germline ends measures 13 bases. From its cysteine to its phenylalanine, the CDR3 spans 13 amino acids. Only the CDR3 DNA stays, 39 bases, in frame from base 1. CDR1 and CDR2 are drawn from the germline V gene: MDHEN, SYDVKM.

The sequenced sample was CD4+ T cells from blood. The receptor comes from a man in his fifties in good health. This chain is built from TRBV28 and TRBJ1-2, with no confidently assigned D gene. The CDR3 sequence is CASTRAASYGYTF. In nucleotides, the sequence is TGTGCCAGCACCCGGGCGGCGAGCTATGGCTACACCTTC.